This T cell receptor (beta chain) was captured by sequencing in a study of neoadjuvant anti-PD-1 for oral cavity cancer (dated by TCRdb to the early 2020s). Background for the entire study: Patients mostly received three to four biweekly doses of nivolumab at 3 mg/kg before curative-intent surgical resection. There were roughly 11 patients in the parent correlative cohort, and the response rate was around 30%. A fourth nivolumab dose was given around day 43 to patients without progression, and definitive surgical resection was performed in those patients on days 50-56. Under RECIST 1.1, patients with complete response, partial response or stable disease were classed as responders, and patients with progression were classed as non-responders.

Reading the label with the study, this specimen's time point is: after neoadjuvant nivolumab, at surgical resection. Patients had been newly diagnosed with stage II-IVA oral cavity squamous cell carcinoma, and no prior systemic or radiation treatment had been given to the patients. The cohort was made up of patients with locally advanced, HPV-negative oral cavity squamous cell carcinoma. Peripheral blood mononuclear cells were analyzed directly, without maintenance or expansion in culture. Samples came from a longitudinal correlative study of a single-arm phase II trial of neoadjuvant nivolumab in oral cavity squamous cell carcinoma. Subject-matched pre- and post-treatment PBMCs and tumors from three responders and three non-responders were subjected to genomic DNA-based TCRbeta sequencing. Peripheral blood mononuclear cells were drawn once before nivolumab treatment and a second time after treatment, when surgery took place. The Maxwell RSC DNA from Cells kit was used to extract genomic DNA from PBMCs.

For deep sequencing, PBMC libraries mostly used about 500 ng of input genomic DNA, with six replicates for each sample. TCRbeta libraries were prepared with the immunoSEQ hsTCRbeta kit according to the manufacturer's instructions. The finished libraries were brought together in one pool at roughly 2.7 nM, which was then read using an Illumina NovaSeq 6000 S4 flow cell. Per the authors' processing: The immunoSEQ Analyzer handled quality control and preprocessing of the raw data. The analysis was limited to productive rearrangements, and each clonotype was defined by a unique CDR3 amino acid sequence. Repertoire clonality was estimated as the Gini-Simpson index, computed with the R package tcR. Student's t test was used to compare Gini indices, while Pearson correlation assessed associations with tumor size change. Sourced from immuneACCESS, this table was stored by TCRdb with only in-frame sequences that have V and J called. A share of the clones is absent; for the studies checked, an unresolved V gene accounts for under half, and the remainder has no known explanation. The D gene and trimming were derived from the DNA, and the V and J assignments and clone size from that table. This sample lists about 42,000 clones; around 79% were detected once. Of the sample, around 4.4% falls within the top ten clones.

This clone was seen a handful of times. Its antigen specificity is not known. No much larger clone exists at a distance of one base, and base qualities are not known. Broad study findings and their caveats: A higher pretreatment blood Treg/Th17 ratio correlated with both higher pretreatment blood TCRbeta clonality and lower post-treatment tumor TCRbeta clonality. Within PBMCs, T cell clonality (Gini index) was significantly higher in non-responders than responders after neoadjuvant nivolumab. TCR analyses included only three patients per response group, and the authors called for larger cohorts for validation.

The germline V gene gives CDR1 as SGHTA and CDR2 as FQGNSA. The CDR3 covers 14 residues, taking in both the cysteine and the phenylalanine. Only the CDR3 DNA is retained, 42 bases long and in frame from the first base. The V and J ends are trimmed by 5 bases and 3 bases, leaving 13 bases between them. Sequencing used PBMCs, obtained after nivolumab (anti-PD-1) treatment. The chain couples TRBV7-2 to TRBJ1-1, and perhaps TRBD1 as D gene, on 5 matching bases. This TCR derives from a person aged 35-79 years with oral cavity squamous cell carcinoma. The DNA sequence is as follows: TGTGCCAGCAGCCCCACCCAGGGATACACTGAAGCTTTCTTT. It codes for CASSPTQGYTEAFF.